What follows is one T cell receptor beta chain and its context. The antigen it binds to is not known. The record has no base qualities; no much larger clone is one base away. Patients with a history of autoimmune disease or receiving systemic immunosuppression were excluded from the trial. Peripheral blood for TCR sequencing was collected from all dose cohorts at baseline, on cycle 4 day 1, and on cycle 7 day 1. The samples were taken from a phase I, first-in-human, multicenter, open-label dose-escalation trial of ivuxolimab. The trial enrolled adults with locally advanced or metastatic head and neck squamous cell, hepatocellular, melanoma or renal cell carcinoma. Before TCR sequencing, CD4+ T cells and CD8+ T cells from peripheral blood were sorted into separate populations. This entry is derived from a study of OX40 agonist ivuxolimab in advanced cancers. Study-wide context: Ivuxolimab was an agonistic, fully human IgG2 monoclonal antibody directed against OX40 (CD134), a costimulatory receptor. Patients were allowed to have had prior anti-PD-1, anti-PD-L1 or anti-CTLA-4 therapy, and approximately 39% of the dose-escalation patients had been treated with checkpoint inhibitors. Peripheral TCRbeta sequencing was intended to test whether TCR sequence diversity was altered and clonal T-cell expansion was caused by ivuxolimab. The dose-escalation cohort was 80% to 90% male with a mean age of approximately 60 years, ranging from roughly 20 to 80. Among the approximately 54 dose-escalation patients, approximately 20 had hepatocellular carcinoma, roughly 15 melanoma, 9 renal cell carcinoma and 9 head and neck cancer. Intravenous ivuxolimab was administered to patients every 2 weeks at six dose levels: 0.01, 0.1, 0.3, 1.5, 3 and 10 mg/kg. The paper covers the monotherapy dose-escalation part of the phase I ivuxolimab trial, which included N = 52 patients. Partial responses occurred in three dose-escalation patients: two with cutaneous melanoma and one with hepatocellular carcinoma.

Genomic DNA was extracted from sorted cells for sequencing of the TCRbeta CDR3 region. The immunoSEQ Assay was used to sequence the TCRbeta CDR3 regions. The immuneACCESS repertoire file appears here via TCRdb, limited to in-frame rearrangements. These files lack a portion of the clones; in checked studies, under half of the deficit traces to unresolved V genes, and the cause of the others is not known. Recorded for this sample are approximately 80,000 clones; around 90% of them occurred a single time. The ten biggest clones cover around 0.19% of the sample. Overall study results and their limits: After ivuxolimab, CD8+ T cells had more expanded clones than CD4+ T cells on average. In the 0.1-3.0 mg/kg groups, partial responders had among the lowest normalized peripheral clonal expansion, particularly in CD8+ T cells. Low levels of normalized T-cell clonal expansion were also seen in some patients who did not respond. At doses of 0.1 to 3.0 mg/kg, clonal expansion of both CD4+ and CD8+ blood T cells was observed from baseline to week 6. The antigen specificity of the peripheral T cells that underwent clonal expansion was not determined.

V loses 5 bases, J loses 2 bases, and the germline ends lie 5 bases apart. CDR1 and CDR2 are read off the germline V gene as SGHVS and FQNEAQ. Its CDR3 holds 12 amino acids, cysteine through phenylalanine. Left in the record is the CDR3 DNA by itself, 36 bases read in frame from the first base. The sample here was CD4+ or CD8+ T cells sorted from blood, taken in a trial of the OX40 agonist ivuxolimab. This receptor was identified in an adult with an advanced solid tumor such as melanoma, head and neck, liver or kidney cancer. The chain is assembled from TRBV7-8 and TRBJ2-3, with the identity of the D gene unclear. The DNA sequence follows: TGTGCCAGCAGCCCAAACACAGATACGCAGTATTTT. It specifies CASSPNTDTQYF.